One sample yielded the 24 T cell receptor beta chains listed below, sequenced in a study of shared clonotypes between healthy human individuals. TCRdb's table, derived via immunoSEQ multiplex PCR, lists solely in-frame clones and lacks some. Of about 1.5 million clones detected, 95% to 99% appear once; the ten largest clones hold about 0.45%. Sequenced sample: naive CD4+ T cells sorted from blood. Subset of the sample: CD45RA+ positively selected. These receptors were collected from a man aged 25-40 years in good health.

The chain recombines TRBV11-2 with TRBJ2-1; 9 bases are a match to TRBD1. This CDR3 comprises 16 residues. After removal of 5 bases from V and 4 bases from J, the junction contained 9 bases not matched to a gene. The V gene's germline CDR1 is SGHAT and CDR2 FQNNGV. This chain's CDR3 is CASSPGFGQGYNEQFF. The CDR3 nucleotides read TGTGCCAGCAGCCCAGGCTTCGGACAGGGGTACAATGAGCAGTTCTTC.

DNA for the CDR3: TGCGCCAGCAGCTTGGTGCGGGACTCCTACAATGAGCAGTTCTTC. It translates to CASSLVRDSYNEQFF. The chain combines TRBV5-1 with TRBJ2-1, with a weak D call TRBD2 (6 bases). Germline loops: CDR1 SGHRS, CDR2 YFSETQ. The ends were cut back, 0 bases at V and 0 bases at J, with 7 bases in the middle. The CDR3 totals 15 residues.

The V gene is TRBV5-1, the J gene TRBJ2-1, with D perhaps matching TRBD1 or TRBD2 (5 bases each). This CDR3 spans 15 amino acids. Germline values: CDR1 SGHRS, CDR2 YFSETQ. V was pared by 3 bases and J by 5 bases, with 15 bases between. The CDR3 spells CASSSEALGHNEQFF. In nucleotides, the CDR3 is TGCGCCAGCAGCTCGGAGGCCCTGGGACACAATGAGCAGTTCTTC.

The chain employs TRBV4-1 and TRBJ1-2; unclear D gene. The germline V gene encodes CDR1 MGHRA and CDR2 YSYEKL. V was pared by 5 bases and J by 1 base, with 11 bases between. The CDR3 sequence is 14 residues long. Written as DNA, the CDR3 is TGCGCCAGCAGCTACTCAGACCTTAACTATGGCTACACCTTC. Protein: CASSYSDLNYGYTF.

This clone was picked up one time. The rearrangement joins TRBV2 to TRBJ2-1; 7 bases match TRBD2. Trimming removed 7 bases from V and 9 bases from J; junction bases left unmatched: 6. The germline V gene encodes CDR1 SNHLY and CDR2 FYNNEI. The CDR3 has 12 residues. CDR3 bases: TGTGCCAGCAACGGGGCGGGAGTTGAGCAGTTCTTC. Its translation: CASNGAGVEQFF.

The chain combines TRBV10-2 with TRBJ1-4; the match to TRBD1 covers 11 bases. The length of the CDR3 is 15 residues. CDR1 is WSHSY, CDR2 SAAADI, per germline. Trimming cost V 2 bases and J 7 bases; bases outside gene matches: 3. CDR3 nucleotides: TGCGCCAGCAGTGAGCGGGACAGGGGGATTGAAAAACTGTTTTTT. Amino acids: CASSERDRGIEKLFF.

The chain couples TRBV10-3 to TRBJ2-1; unclear D gene. Trimming stripped 0 bases from V and 3 bases from J, with 15 bases between. The CDR3 loop spans 17 amino acids. Germline V gene sequence: CDR1 ENHRY, CDR2 SYGVKD. Here the CDR3 reads CAISESGGRGYYNEQFF. In nucleotides, the CDR3 is TGTGCCATCAGTGAGTCAGGTGGGCGCGGCTACTACAATGAGCAGTTCTTC.

The rearrangement uses TRBV16 and TRBJ2-7, with 13 bases that match TRBD2. V trimming: 4 bases; J trimming: 3 bases; junction bases outside the gene matches: 3. This CDR3 has 15 residues. Looked up from germline, CDR1 is KGHSY and CDR2 is FQNENV. The CDR3 nucleotides read TGTGCCAGCAGCCTCGGACTAGCGGGAGACTACGAGCAGTACTTC. This codes for CASSLGLAGDYEQYF. Full variable domain (rest looked up from reference TRBV16 and TRBJ2-7): GEEVAQTPKHLVRGEGQKAKLYCAPIKGHSYVFWYQQVLKNEFKFLISFQNENVFDETGMPKERFSAKCLPNSPCSLEIQATKLEDSAVYFCASSLGLAGDYEQYFGPGTRLTVT.

The chain carries TRBV19 and TRBJ2-1, with a tentative D call TRBD2 (5 bases). The CDR3 covers 18 residues. Germline V gene data show CDR1 as LNHDA and CDR2 as SQIVND (reference sequence). V was cut by 8 bases and J by 4 bases, with 27 bases left in between. CDR3 protein: CASAKRPSRRSIYNEQFF. The CDR3 bases are TGTGCCAGTGCAAAGAGACCCAGTCGGAGGTCTATTTACAATGAGCAGTTCTTC.

CDR3 bases: TGTGCCGCCACCATGTCCCCGAACTATGGCTACACCTTC. Protein sequence: CAATMSPNYGYTF. This sequence joins TRBV6-1 and TRBJ1-2; D is ambiguous. V shed 11 bases and J shed 2 bases, with 15 bases lying between them. This CDR3 contains 13 residues. Germline CDR1 reads MNHNS; CDR2 reads SASEGT.

This clone is a singleton in its sample. At the DNA level, this CDR3 is encoded by other sequences in the same sample as well. The CDR3 loop reads CASSLGINEKLFF. The CDR3, as DNA: TGCGCCAGCAGCCTAGGGATTAATGAAAAACTGTTTTTT. The rearrangement links TRBV5-1 to TRBJ1-4; unclear D gene. CDR1 SGHRS and CDR2 YFSETQ come from the germline V gene. CDR3 length: 13 residues. Trimming removed 4 bases at V and 4 bases at J, with 8 bases between.

CDR3 in amino acids: CASSGPNLYGYTF. DNA of the CDR3: TGTGCCAGCAGCGGTCCCAATCTCTATGGCTACACCTTC. The V call is TRBV5-4, the J call TRBJ1-2; D gene uncertain. V was cut by 4 bases and J by 4 bases, with 11 bases left in between. Germline-derived CDR1 and CDR2 are SGHNT and YYREEE (reference sequence). The CDR3 covers 13 residues.

Remarks on this clone: The sample holds other DNA sequences that translate to the same CDR3. The J gene is TRBJ2-2, the V gene TRBV2, with 10 bases aligning to TRBD1. V was pared by 6 bases and J by 5 bases, with 3 bases of the junction left unmatched. This CDR3 region has 14 residues. Germline CDR1 SNHLY, CDR2 FYNNEI. CDR3 sequence (DNA): TGTGCCAGCAGCCGGGACAGGGGAACCGGGGAGCTGTTTTTT. Translated: CASSRDRGTGELFF. Full variable domain (remainder filled in from reference TRBV2 and TRBJ2-2): EPEVTQTPSHQVTQMGQEVILRCVPISNHLYFYWYRQILGQKVEFLVSFYNNEISEKSEIFDDQFSVERPDGSNFTLKIRSTKLEDSAMYFCASSRDRGTGELFFGEGSRLTVL.

V and J are TRBV12-5 and TRBJ2-3; D call uncertain. The CDR3 loop spans 19 amino acids. Germline lookup yields CDR1 LGHNT and CDR2 FRNRAP. Trimming took off 0 bases at V and 4 bases at J, with 23 bases between the two ends. CDR3 nucleotide sequence: TGTGCTAGTGGTTTGGTAATCGGTCGATCGACGAGGTTTCCAGATACGCAGTATTTT. Amino acids: CASGLVIGRSTRFPDTQYF. The entire variable domain, with the rest obtained from reference TRBV12-5 and TRBJ2-3, is as follows: DARVTQTPRHKVTEMGQEVTMRCQPILGHNTVFWYRQTMMQGLELLAYFRNRAPLDDSGMPKDRFSAEMPDATLATLKIQPSEPRDSAVYFCASGLVIGRSTRFPDTQYFGPGTRLTVL.

This chain links TRBV18 with TRBJ1-1; D might be TRBD1 (6 bases). The CDR3 covers 13 residues. Trimming removed 4 bases from V and 3 bases from J, with 9 bases in between. Germline V gene lookup returns CDR1 KGHSH and CDR2 LQKENI. CDR3 sequence: CASSQDSHTEAFF. In DNA, the CDR3 is TGTGCCAGCTCACAGGACAGCCACACTGAAGCTTTCTTT.

The chain joins TRBV9 to TRBJ2-7; D is perhaps TRBD1 (5 bases). The V gene lost 2 bases and the J gene lost 6 bases, with 12 bases spanning the gap. From germline, CDR1 is SGDLS and CDR2 YYNGEE. The CDR3 covers 13 residues. The CDR3 DNA reads as TGTGCCAGCAGCGTGTCCCAGGGTTTCGAGCAGTACTTC. This codes for CASSVSQGFEQYF.

The chain uses TRBV28 and TRBJ2-5; D remains ambiguous. Trimming removed 6 bases from V and 2 bases from J, with 7 bases in between. CDR3 length equals 12 residues. Germline CDR1 MDHEN, CDR2 SYDVKM. The CDR3 protein is CASRTDQETQYF. DNA of the CDR3: TGTGCCAGCAGGACGGATCAAGAGACCCAGTACTTC.

This rearrangement joins TRBV21-1 to TRBJ2-3. TRBV21-1 is an annotated pseudogene. This CDR3 is built from 12 residues. CDR3 sequence reads: CASSNPTDTQYF. In nucleotides, the CDR3 is TGTGCCAGCAGCAACCCCACAGATACGCAGTATTTT.

The chain joins TRBV7-2 to TRBJ2-3; D is unclear. The CDR3 runs 16 residues. Germline V gives CDR1 SGHTA, CDR2 FQGNSA. Trimming took 2 bases from V and 5 from J, leaving 17 bases between them. CDR3 protein: CASSLIGGRVGDTQYF. Written as DNA, the CDR3 is TGTGCCAGCAGCTTAATTGGCGGTAGGGTAGGAGATACGCAGTATTTT. The full variable domain, its missing parts supplied by reference TRBV7-2 and TRBJ2-3, is GAGVSQSPSNKVTEKGKDVELRCDPISGHTALYWYRQSLGQGLEFLIYFQGNSAPDKSGLPSDRFSAERTGGSVSTLTIQRTQQEDSAVYLCASSLIGGRVGDTQYFGPGTRLTVL.

The J gene is TRBJ2-2, the V gene TRBV19, with 12 positions matching TRBD2. There are 18 residues in the CDR3. The J segment lost 4 bases and the V segment lost 6 bases, leaving 12 bases of the junction unmatched. The germline V gene encodes CDR1 LNHDA and CDR2 SQIVND (reference sequence). The CDR3 nucleotides read TGTGCCAGTAGGGCCAAGACTAGCGGGAGTGGGGGCACCGGGGAGCTGTTTTTT. Protein product: CASRAKTSGSGGTGELFF.

The rearrangement uses TRBV7-2 and TRBJ2-2; D not certain. The germline gives CDR1 SGHTA, CDR2 FQGNSA. V lost 3 bases and J 4 bases, leaving 12 bases between the germline ends. This CDR3 contains 15 residues. The CDR3 sequence: CASSFDGRPTGELFF. CDR3 DNA sequence: TGTGCCAGCAGCTTTGACGGCCGGCCCACCGGGGAGCTGTTTTTT. Looking up the rest from reference TRBV7-2 and TRBJ2-2 gives the full variable domain: GAGVSQSPSNKVTEKGKDVELRCDPISGHTALYWYRQSLGQGLEFLIYFQGNSAPDKSGLPSDRFSAERTGGSVSTLTIQRTQQEDSAVYLCASSFDGRPTGELFFGEGSRLTVL.

The chain recombines TRBV10-3 with TRBJ2-7; 8 bases align to TRBD2. CDR3 length equals 16 residues. In germline, CDR1 is ENHRY, CDR2 SYGVKD. V was clipped by 7 bases and J by 2 bases; unmatched bases: 13. This CDR3 is CAITGGVNRDPYEQYF. The CDR3, as DNA: TGTGCCATCACCGGGGGGGTAAACCGGGATCCCTACGAGCAGTACTTC.

This chain connects TRBV28 to TRBJ2-7, with D possibly TRBD1 on 6 matching bases. The CDR3 is 17 residues long. Trimming took 4 bases from V and 3 from J, leaving 22 bases between them. From germline, CDR1 is MDHEN and CDR2 SYDVKM. The CDR3 nucleotides read TGTGCCAGCAGTTCGCCCCGGCGGACAGCGCACAACTACGAGCAGTACTTC. Translation: CASSSPRRTAHNYEQYF. Complete variable domain (other parts from reference TRBV28 and TRBJ2-7): DVKVTQSSRYLVKRTGEKVFLECVQDMDHENMFWYRQDPGLGLRLIYFSYDVKMKEKGDIPEGYSVSREKKERFSLILESASTNQTSMYLCASSSPRRTAHNYEQYFGPGTRLTVT.

The chain couples TRBV10-2 to TRBJ1-1, with 8 bases identical to TRBD1. The CDR3 loop spans 14 amino acids. V lost 5 bases, J lost 1 base, and 3 bases stayed unmatched. The germline gives CDR1 WSHSY, CDR2 SAAADI. In DNA, the CDR3 is TGCGCCAGCAGTCTGACAGGGGCGAACACTGAAGCTTTCTTT. Protein sequence: CASSLTGANTEAFF.